The 17 T cell receptor beta chains listed next were all sequenced from one sample in a study of blood T cells in healthy people across ages. For the second PCR, which ran for about 7 to 12 cycles, a sample-barcoded 5' primer and a J-beta primer mix were used. One entry per CDR3 protein, called by TCRdb with MiXCR from the 5' RACE reads. Found here are around 780,000 distinct CDR3 sequences, around three fifths of them singletons; the top ten hold roughly 26%. The sequencing input was blood. The source is a man between 35 and 55 years old in good health.

The chain carries TRBV29-1 and TRBJ2-1, with a weak D call TRBD2 (5 bases). Looked up from germline, CDR1 is SQVTM and CDR2 is ANQGSEA. Trimming took 7 bases from V and 7 from J, leaving 11 bases between them. This CDR3 is built from 11 residues. The CDR3 loop reads CSGDRRNEQFF. The CDR3 bases are TGCAGCGGAGATAGGAGGAATGAGCAGTTCTTC.

This clonotype turned up a few times. This rearrangement joins TRBV6-5 to TRBJ2-5; a weak D match, TRBD2 (5 bases). Germline loops: CDR1 MNHEY, CDR2 SVGAGI. CDR3 length: 14 residues. The V end was cut by 2 bases, the J end by 5 bases, with 12 bases between. CDR3 bases: TGTGCCAGCAGTTACAACCGCGGGTGGGAGACCCAGTACTTC. Translation: CASSYNRGWETQYF.

The chain's CDR3 is CSARGLAEQETQYF. For the CDR3, the DNA is TGCAGTGCTAGGGGACTAGCGGAACAAGAGACCCAGTACTTC. The chain couples TRBV20-1 to TRBJ2-5; 11 nucleotides agree with TRBD2. From germline, CDR1 is DFQATT and CDR2 SNEGSKA (reference sequence). Trimming at V came to 3 bases and at J to 2 bases, leaving 2 bases not matched to a gene. The CDR3 length is 14 residues.

V usage is TRBV6-2 or TRBV6-3 and J usage is TRBJ1-4; 8 positions agree with TRBD1. The CDR3 extends over 15 amino acids. J lost 10 bases, V lost 5 bases, and 12 bases had no gene match. Germline values: CDR1 MNHEY, CDR2 SVGEGT. CDR3 loop: CASSETGETHGKLFF. CDR3 sequence (DNA): TGTGCCAGCAGTGAGACAGGGGAGACTCACGGAAAACTGTTTTTT.

The chain uses TRBV29-1 and TRBJ2-3, with 11 bases lining up with TRBD2. V trimming: 7 bases; J trimming: 4 bases; junction bases outside the gene matches: 7. The CDR3 contains 14 residues. Germline CDR1 SQVTM, CDR2 ANQGSEA. The CDR3 sequence is CSAETSGTPDTQYF. The CDR3 DNA reads as TGCAGCGCTGAGACTAGCGGGACCCCAGATACGCAGTATTTT.

The gene calls are TRBV20-1 and TRBJ1-4; TRBD1 is a possible D gene (6 bases). Germline CDR1 is DFQATT and CDR2 is SNEGSKA (reference sequence). V was shortened by 1 base and J by 4 bases, with 10 bases between the two germline ends. This CDR3 comprises 14 residues. This chain's CDR3 is CSARVAGDNEKLFF. The DNA for the CDR3 is TGCAGTGCTAGAGTAGCAGGGGATAATGAAAAACTGTTTTTT.

The CDR3 nucleotides are TGTGCCAGCAGTAACAGGGGTGATAGCAATCAGCCCCAGCATTTT. Its translation is CASSNRGDSNQPQHF. The chain couples TRBV27 to TRBJ1-5, with 7 nucleotides matching TRBD1. Germline V gene data show CDR1 as MNHEY and CDR2 as SMNVEV (reference sequence). V was clipped by 5 bases and J by 0 bases; unmatched bases: 4. CDR3 length: 15 amino acids.

The chain carries TRBV28 and TRBJ1-1; tentatively, D is TRBD1 (6 bases). Germline-derived CDR1 and CDR2 are MDHEN and SYDVKM. The CDR3 is made up of 14 amino acids. V was trimmed by 3 bases and J by 5 bases, leaving 13 bases between them. The CDR3 loop reads CASSFTGLGTEAFF. The CDR3 nucleotides are TGTGCCAGCAGTTTTACAGGGCTGGGGACTGAAGCTTTCTTT.

The rearrangement uses TRBV28 and TRBJ2-3, with 11 bases fitting TRBD1. The CDR3 is 15 residues long. Trimming cost V 3 bases and J 6 bases; bases outside gene matches: 5. Germline CDR1 reads MDHEN; CDR2 reads SYDVKM. The CDR3 coding sequence is TGTGCCAGCAGTTTGCGGACAGGGGGCATGGATACGCAGTATTTT. Protein sequence: CASSLRTGGMDTQYF.

The genes are TRBV2 and TRBJ2-4; D not certain. CDR1 is SNHLY, CDR2 FYNNEI, per germline. V lost 8 bases to trimming and J lost 1 base, with 15 bases between them. CDR3 length equals 15 residues. The CDR3: CASFKVGDAKNIQYF. The CDR3 DNA is TGTGCCAGCTTTAAGGTTGGAGACGCCAAAAACATTCAGTACTTC. Variable domain in full (rest from reference TRBV2 and TRBJ2-4): EPEVTQTPSHQVTQMGQEVILRCVPISNHLYFYWYRQILGQKVEFLVSFYNNEISEKSEIFDDQFSVERPDGSNFTLKIRSTKLEDSAMYFCASFKVGDAKNIQYFGAGTRLSVL.

This clonotype has just one count. This chain joins TRBV4-1 and TRBJ1-1, with a possible D match to TRBD1 (5 bases). V shed 4 bases and J shed 4 bases, with 16 bases lying between them. CDR3 length: 15 amino acids. Germline assignment: CDR1 MGHRA and CDR2 YSYEKL. CDR3 amino acids: CASSPRAGSFTEAFF. CDR3 nucleotides: TGCGCCAGCAGCCCCCGGGCAGGGAGCTTCACTGAAGCTTTCTTT.

This clonotype was recorded a few times. This chain connects TRBV30 to TRBJ2-5, with unresolved D. Germline V gives CDR1 GTSNPN, CDR2 SVGIG (reference sequence). The CDR3 runs to 13 residues. V was shortened by 2 bases and J by 5 bases, with 12 bases between the two germline ends. CDR3 loop: CAWSYVPGETQYF. CDR3 coding DNA: TGTGCCTGGAGTTACGTCCCCGGGGAGACCCAGTACTTC.

The J gene is TRBJ1-4, the V gene TRBV7-2, with a tentative D call TRBD1 (6 bases). The germline gives CDR1 SGHTA, CDR2 FQGNSA. The CDR3 consists of 14 residues. V shed 4 bases and J shed 4 bases, with 10 bases lying between them. CDR3 bases: TGTGCCAGCAGCTATACAGGGCTTAATGAAAAACTGTTTTTT. Translated: CASSYTGLNEKLFF.

This clonotype was seen more than once but under ten times. V and J are TRBV25-1 and TRBJ1-2, with D uncertain. The germline CDR1 and CDR2 sequences are MGHDK and SYGVNS. The CDR3 runs to 13 residues. V lost 5 bases to trimming and J lost 3 bases, with 10 bases between them. The CDR3 here is CASSPGNDYGYTF. Written as DNA, the CDR3 is TGTGCCAGCAGTCCGGGGAATGACTATGGCTACACCTTC.

The sample holds a few counts of this clonotype. This rearrangement joins TRBV10-3 to TRBJ2-3, with 7 bases identical to TRBD1. The CDR3 sequence is 13 residues long. V lost 7 bases and J lost 7; bases outside the gene matches: 8. Germline CDR1 and CDR2: ENHRY and SYGVKD. The CDR3 is CAITEGTENTQYF. The CDR3 nucleotides are TGTGCCATCACAGAAGGGACAGAAAATACGCAGTATTTT.

This rearrangement joins TRBV4-3 to TRBJ2-1; no firm D call. V dropped 0 bases and J dropped 5 bases, with 11 bases sitting between them. Germline CDR1 is LGHNA and CDR2 is YSLEER. CDR3 length: 15 amino acids. The DNA for the CDR3 is TGCGCCAGCAGCCAAGATCGATGGCGAGACAATGAGCAGTTCTTC. Its protein product is CASSQDRWRDNEQFF.

The chain joins TRBV6-2 or TRBV6-3 to TRBJ1-2; no clear D. The CDR3 totals 14 residues. CDR1 is MNHEY, CDR2 SVGEGT, per germline. Trimming removed 0 bases from V and 4 bases from J, with 9 bases in between. This chain's CDR3 is CASSYSPDLYGYTF. DNA for the CDR3: TGTGCCAGCAGTTACTCTCCAGATCTCTATGGCTACACCTTC.